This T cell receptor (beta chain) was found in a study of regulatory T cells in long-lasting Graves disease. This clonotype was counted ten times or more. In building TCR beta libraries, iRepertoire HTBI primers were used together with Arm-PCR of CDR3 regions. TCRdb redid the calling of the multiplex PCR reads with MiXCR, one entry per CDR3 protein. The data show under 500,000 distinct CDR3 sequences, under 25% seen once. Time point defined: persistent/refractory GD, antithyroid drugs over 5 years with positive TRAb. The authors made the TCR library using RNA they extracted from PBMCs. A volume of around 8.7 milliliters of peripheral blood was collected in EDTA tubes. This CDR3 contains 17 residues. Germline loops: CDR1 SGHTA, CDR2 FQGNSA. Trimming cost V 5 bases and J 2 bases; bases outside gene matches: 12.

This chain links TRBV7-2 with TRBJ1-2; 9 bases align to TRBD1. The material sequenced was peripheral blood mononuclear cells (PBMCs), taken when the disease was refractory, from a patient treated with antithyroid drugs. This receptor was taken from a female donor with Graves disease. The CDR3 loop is CASSTGGSGTGNYGYTF. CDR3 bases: TGTGCCAGCAGCACAGGGGGGTCAGGGACAGGGAACTATGGCTACACCTTC.